The subject of this entry is one T cell receptor (beta chain). Its antigen remains undetermined. No clone much larger than this one lies a single base away; base qualities are absent. Sequences SQVTM (CDR1) and ANQGSEA (CDR2) are obtained from the germline V gene. At the junction V is shortened by 7 bases and J by 3 bases, with 9 bases in between. The CDR3 spans 12 residues, from the cysteine through the phenylalanine. Only the CDR3 DNA is retained, 36 bases long and in frame from the first base. TCRbeta CDR3 regions were sequenced with the immunoSEQ Assay. After extraction, genomic DNA underwent amplification by bias-controlled multiplex PCR, followed by high-throughput sequencing. As for the original processing: To quantify the absolute abundance of each unique TCRbeta CDR3 region, sequences were collapsed and filtered. T cell fraction was estimated by normalization of TCRbeta template counts to usable DNA, with usable DNA being measured through amplification of reference genes present in all nucleated cells. Repertoire TCRs were annotated as SARS-CoV-2-specific when V gene, CDR3 amino acid sequence and J gene were exactly matched to a known reactive TCR set. The reference SARS-CoV-2 TCR set came from MIRA and was filtered for enrichment in COVID-19-positive ImmuneCODE repertoires, removing public or cross-reactive TCRs. Drawing on the MIRA antigens, annotated TCRs were analysed further at the level of specific ORF or position within ORF. Depth was the summed frequency of annotated unique rearrangements, while breadth was defined as annotated unique rearrangements over total unique productive rearrangements. TCR breadth was compared between groups using two-sided Wilcoxon rank-sum tests. TCRdb's version of the immuneACCESS table is confined to in-frame rearrangements and falls short of the full clone set. An unresolved V gene accounts for under half of the shortfall where checked; the remainder is of unknown origin. V and J calls and clone size are copied from that table; D and trimming were computed from the DNA. The sample table shows about 480,000 clones, and around 90% are seen once. In total, the top ten clones hold 9.5% to 15% of the sample.

The sample is drawn from a study of Ad26.COV2.S vaccination and SARS-CoV-2 variants (dated by TCRdb to 2020 to 2023). About the study as a whole: Donors in the vaccine arm were drawn from COV1001, a multicentre, randomized, double-blind, placebo-controlled phase I-IIa trial testing Ad26.COV2.S in healthy adults. TCRbeta repertoire sequencing was used to assess the specificity and breadth of SARS-CoV-2-reactive T cell receptors after Ad26.COV2.S vaccination. Ad26.COV2.S was given intramuscularly at 5x10^10 or 1x10^11 viral particles, as a single shot or as two shots 56 days apart. A total of approximately 30 samples were included in the TCR-sequenced set, comprising around 19 Ad26.COV2.S vaccine recipients, 5 placebo recipients and 8 SARS-CoV-2 convalescent individuals. Throughout the experiments and outcome assessment, investigators stayed blinded to trial group allocation. Trial participants were randomized into five groups of five: low-dose or high-dose Ad26.COV2.S given once or twice, or placebo on both occasions. What the study reported, not specific to this receptor: After vaccination, substantial breadth of spike-specific CD8+ and CD4+ T cell responses was reported. The study lacked the statistical power to compare responses across vaccine doses or regimens. The authors noted that total T cell responses may have been underestimated by the TCR breadth and depth analyses. Comparable non-spike TCR breadth was observed between vaccine and placebo recipients, consistent with only spike being contained in the vaccine. Higher spike-specific TCR breadth was observed in Ad26.COV2.S recipients than in placebo recipients (P = 0.0014).

In the paper's terms, the treatment or condition label means: around 19 received Ad26.COV2.S at low or high dose, single or two shots; several received placebo; per-sample allocation not given. For vaccine and placebo recipients, the sequenced repertoires came from samples collected on day 63 after the first injection. Between 29 July and 7 August 2020, Cohort 1b enrolled around 24 adults aged 18-55 years at one site in Boston, USA. Ad26.COV2.S was a replication-incompetent adenovirus type 26 vector expressing a prefusion-stabilized SARS-CoV-2 spike protein from the original Wuhan strain. The chain is assembled from TRBV29-1 and TRBJ2-2, with the D gene too uncertain to name. The sequence was collected from a person aged 18 to 65 who received the Ad26.COV2.S COVID-19 vaccine or a placebo. Sequencing was performed on peripheral blood, taken in a trial of Ad26.COV2.S vaccine versus placebo. The bases read TGCAGCGCCGACCCGTACACCGGGGAGCTGTTTTTT. Protein translation: CSADPYTGELFF.